A selection of T cell receptor beta chains follows, all from one sample in a study of T cell responses to AZD1222 COVID-19 vaccine. Clones were read by immunoSEQ multiplex PCR, and TCRdb kept only the in-frame ones, dropping some. The top ten hold approximately 9% of the sample, which has 110,000 to 150,000 clones, approximately 94% seen once. Sequenced material: peripheral blood, taken on day 0 of AZD1222 vaccination. The receptors come from an adult in good health. The CDR3 runs from the conserved cysteine through the conserved F or W. Each record gives: J gene, V gene, CDR3 protein.

j_gene: TRBJ2-7; v_gene: TRBV6-5; CDR3aa: CAIEGQPRLYEQYF
j_gene: TRBJ2-3; v_gene: TRBV13; CDR3aa: CASSLLTSGRADTQYF
j_gene: TRBJ1-1; v_gene: TRBV5-1; CDR3aa: CASRWTGGGEAFF
j_gene: TRBJ1-5; v_gene: TRBV12-3/TRBV12-4; CDR3aa: CASSFDNQPQHF
j_gene: TRBJ1-5; v_gene: TRBV30; CDR3aa: CAWSLPQGAKQPQHF
j_gene: TRBJ2-6; v_gene: TRBV25-1; CDR3aa: CASSEYGTGPSGANVLTF
j_gene: TRBJ1-2; v_gene: TRBV5-5; CDR3aa: CASGDYGYTF
j_gene: TRBJ1-2; v_gene: TRBV12-3/TRBV12-4; CDR3aa: CASSLGGDGYTF
j_gene: TRBJ1-2; v_gene: TRBV7-9; CDR3aa: CASSLFLTSNGYTF
j_gene: TRBJ1-1; v_gene: TRBV7-2; CDR3aa: CASSSNMNTEAFF
j_gene: TRBJ1-6; v_gene: TRBV7-9; CDR3aa: CASSEPNSPLHF
j_gene: TRBJ1-1; v_gene: TRBV2; CDR3aa: CASSAGQGNTEAFF
j_gene: TRBJ1-5; v_gene: TRBV19; CDR3aa: CASSQQVNQPQHF
j_gene: TRBJ1-2; v_gene: TRBV11-2; CDR3aa: CASSLFRVNGYTF
j_gene: TRBJ1-1; v_gene: TRBV7-2; CDR3aa: CASSFLSRGNTEAFF
j_gene: TRBJ2-1; v_gene: TRBV10-3; CDR3aa: CAISEISASGSYEQFF
j_gene: TRBJ1-2; v_gene: TRBV19; CDR3aa: CASSIGYNYGYTF
j_gene: TRBJ1-4; v_gene: TRBV7-8; CDR3aa: CASSFEQGTPTNEKLFF
j_gene: TRBJ1-2; v_gene: TRBV3-1/TRBV3-2; CDR3aa: CASSQAVKTNYGYTF
j_gene: TRBJ2-3; v_gene: TRBV19; CDR3aa: CASSIDYTDTQYF
j_gene: TRBJ1-2; v_gene: TRBV7-9; CDR3aa: CASSLGTLNYGYTF
j_gene: TRBJ2-1; v_gene: TRBV2; CDR3aa: CASSEAQANYNEQFF
j_gene: TRBJ1-1; v_gene: TRBV5-4; CDR3aa: CASASSGNTEAFF
j_gene: TRBJ2-3; v_gene: TRBV15; CDR3aa: CATSRELAGSTDTQYF
j_gene: TRBJ2-5; v_gene: TRBV9; CDR3aa: CASSVRWGQETQYF
j_gene: TRBJ2-3; v_gene: TRBV5-1; CDR3aa: CASSSDGADTQYF
j_gene: TRBJ2-6; v_gene: TRBV9; CDR3aa: CASSHSGANVLTF
j_gene: TRBJ2-1; v_gene: TRBV13; CDR3aa: CASRSPGGFANEQFF
j_gene: TRBJ1-1; v_gene: TRBV7-9; CDR3aa: CASTRSNRGASEAFF
j_gene: TRBJ2-7; v_gene: TRBV5-5; CDR3aa: CASKPRDGVYEQYF
j_gene: TRBJ2-1; v_gene: TRBV13; CDR3aa: CASSLHNEQFF
j_gene: TRBJ2-5; v_gene: TRBV11-2; CDR3aa: CASSLGSAGGWQETQYF
j_gene: TRBJ2-1; v_gene: TRBV2; CDR3aa: CASSDVTSGGGYEQFF
j_gene: TRBJ1-6; v_gene: TRBV5-6; CDR3aa: CASSLFRTSLHF
j_gene: TRBJ1-2; v_gene: TRBV3-1/TRBV3-2; CDR3aa: CASSLGTGGSYGYTF
j_gene: TRBJ1-1; v_gene: TRBV4-1; CDR3aa: CASSPIGSGDWGPEAFF
j_gene: TRBJ1-6; v_gene: TRBV5-1; CDR3aa: CASSQGVQGSPLHF
j_gene: TRBJ2-4; v_gene: TRBV6-2/TRBV6-3; CDR3aa: CASSFRHLKNIQYF
j_gene: TRBJ1-2; v_gene: TRBV19; CDR3aa: CASSIGSRGRHGYTF
j_gene: TRBJ2-7; v_gene: TRBV7-2; CDR3aa: CASSLVAGEGYEQYF
j_gene: TRBJ1-2; v_gene: TRBV6-5; CDR3aa: CASSYGSGSNYGYTF
j_gene: TRBJ2-7; v_gene: TRBV6-5; CDR3aa: CASIYHEQYF
j_gene: TRBJ1-1; v_gene: TRBV15; CDR3aa: CATSRAKVNTEAFF
j_gene: TRBJ1-1; v_gene: TRBV19; CDR3aa: CASTTNRGTRLDTEAFF